The rows below give T cell receptor beta chains drawn from one sample of a study of OX40 agonist ivuxolimab in advanced cancers. Produced via immunoSEQ multiplex PCR; TCRdb's table is partial and in-frame only. The table records more than 60,000 clones, 80% to 90% of them present only once. The starting material was CD4+ or CD8+ T cells sorted from blood, obtained in a trial of the OX40 agonist ivuxolimab. All receptors come from an adult with an advanced solid tumor such as melanoma, head and neck, liver or kidney cancer. The conserved cysteine and the conserved F or W are not part of the CDR3 here.

V gene	J gene	CDR3 protein
TRBV7-3	TRBJ2-2	ASSLGQTGELF
TRBV19	TRBJ2-1	ASSTQGKNEQF
TRBV5-1	TRBJ2-1	ASSLGGGTVYNEQF
TRBV7-3	TRBJ2-2	ASSVTGGRTGELF
TRBV6-1	TRBJ2-1	ASSEVRSGRASNEQF
TRBV30	TRBJ2-1	AWGLAGGYNEQF
TRBV29-1	TRBJ2-1	SVEFFNSVAEQF
TRBV19	TRBJ1-1	ASSVGSMNTEAF
TRBV18	TRBJ2-3	ASPSPGQGRNTQY
TRBV5-1	TRBJ2-7	ASSPYGTPGPYEQY
TRBV29-1	TRBJ2-7	SVRTASYEQY
TRBV5-1	TRBJ2-6	ASSQDSAGANVLT
TRBV7-9	TRBJ2-3	ASSQAGTRTDTQY
TRBV7-8	TRBJ1-1	ASSFRDRPGVTEAF
TRBV5-1	TRBJ2-1	ASSVTSNEQF
TRBV10-3	TRBJ2-5	AIRGTGEGEQY
TRBV5-1	TRBJ2-7	ASSLQGDNYEQY
TRBV6-5	TRBJ2-2	ASSFRVPRTGELF
TRBV6-5	TRBJ2-5	ASSLLAGDTQETQY
TRBV14	TRBJ1-1	ASSQAGAGGKAF
TRBV2	TRBJ1-3	ASSAQGHTIY
TRBV7-7	TRBJ2-2	ASRTSRETGELF
TRBV10-3	TRBJ1-2	AIGQGATIRGYT
TRBV10-1	TRBJ1-1	ASSEFFADEAF
TRBV19	TRBJ2-3	ASRPTSSDTQY
TRBV5-1	TRBJ1-1	ASSLTGGNTEAF
TRBV29-1	TRBJ2-1	SAQRTGLHNEQF
TRBV2	TRBJ2-2	ASSERTGELF
TRBV9	TRBJ1-3	ASSVESPSSGNTIY
TRBV11-1	TRBJ2-5	ASSKTKEETQY
TRBV7-8	TRBJ2-7	ASSPNYEQY
TRBV28	TRBJ2-6	ASYGSSGANVLT
TRBV2	TRBJ2-1	ASPGPGGYNEQF
TRBV30	TRBJ1-2	AWSVGGAYGYT
TRBV5-1	TRBJ2-1	ASSLTGVTEQF
TRBV29-1	TRBJ1-3	SVRGTGGNTIY
TRBV6-1	TRBJ2-7	ASSEAGTGGGYEQY
TRBV6-9	TRBJ2-1	ASSYRKSPEQF
TRBV9	TRBJ2-6	ASSFFPPGAGAGANVLT
TRBV28	TRBJ1-2	ASSLVRENYGYT
TRBV5-4	TRBJ2-3	ASSPGTSGSLYTQY
TRBV21-1	TRBJ1-1	ASTGGDTEAF
TRBV5-4	TRBJ2-7	ASSLGYEQY
TRBV2	TRBJ2-2	ASGANTGELF
TRBV10-3	TRBJ2-6	AISEPARAGANVLT
TRBV9	TRBJ2-1	ASSVVTGGEFNEQF
TRBV9	TRBJ2-3	ASSVGGYRTDTQY
TRBV7-6	TRBJ2-7	ASSLEIGKYEQY
TRBV5-4	TRBJ2-7	ASSLDLFSYEQY
TRBV27	TRBJ2-2	ASSLGFWGSGELF
TRBV25-1	TRBJ1-1	ASSVDRNTEAF
TRBV28	TRBJ1-5	ASSLASSGSSQPQH
TRBV6-6	TRBJ1-6	ASSPQDPPLH
TRBV9	TRBJ1-4	ASSPRHNGDEKLF
TRBV28	TRBJ1-5	ASRRQGGNQPQH